This entry lists 3 T cell receptor beta chains sequenced from one sample in a study of shared clonotypes between healthy human individuals. Clones were sequenced by immunoSEQ multiplex PCR, and TCRdb holds only the in-frame ones, with some missing. Of over 2,000,000 clones in the sample, 93% were seen once. Cells designated naive CD8 were CD45RO-negative and were positively selected for CCR7, with terminally differentiated effector memory CD45RA+ cells excluded. Sequencing was done on a sample of naive CD8+ T cells from PBMCs. The source is a man younger than 30 in good health. Some clones in this sample may be carry-over from other donors' samples.

The chain employs TRBV27 and TRBJ1-5, with D uncertain. CDR3 length: 14 residues. Germline CDR1 reads MNHEY; CDR2 reads SMNVEV (reference sequence). The ends were cut back, 1 base at V and 4 bases at J, with 8 bases in the middle. The CDR3 coding sequence is TGTGCCAGCAGTTTATTACACGGGAATCAGCCCCAGCATTTT. This encodes CASSLLHGNQPQHF.

The gene calls are TRBV5-1 and TRBJ2-5, with D unclear. This CDR3 spans 16 amino acids. Germline-derived CDR1 and CDR2 are SGHRS and YFSETQ. Trimming pared 0 bases from V and 3 bases from J, leaving 15 bases between. The CDR3 nucleotides read TGCGCCAGCAGCTTGGAACTGAATGAAAATGAAGAGACCCAGTACTTC. This encodes CASSLELNENEETQYF.

The chain uses TRBV5-4 and TRBJ2-7, with 9 positions matching TRBD2. In germline, CDR1 is SGHNT, CDR2 YYREEE (reference sequence). J gave up 6 bases and V 3 bases, and 7 bases lay outside the gene matches. CDR3 length equals 14 residues. As DNA, the CDR3 is TGTGCCAGCAGCTCGTTATCACTAGCGGGCGAGCAGTACTTC. It yields the protein CASSSLSLAGEQYF.